Listed below are T cell receptor beta chains from one sample, sequenced in a study of post-analysis software for immune sequencing data. One entry per CDR3 protein, called by TCRdb with MiXCR from the PCR reads. The table has around 500,000 distinct CDR3 sequences, 34% seen once. Sequencing was done on a sample of blood. The receptors here all came from a girl between 2 and 17 years old with multiple sclerosis. Both conserved end residues are part of each CDR3. Each record gives: CDR3 length, clone size, V gene, J gene, D gene, CDR3 DNA, CDR3 protein. A D gene is named only where the DNA matches it firmly. A clone size is listed for some rows: how often the clone was seen (once, few, many), or a class if it is expanded.

15	-	TRBV11-2	TRBJ2-7	TRBD2	TGTGCCAGCAGTTCGACTCGGACTAGCGGGCCCGAGCAGTACTTC	CASSSTRTSGPEQYF
15	-	TRBV9	TRBJ2-1	-	TGTGCCAGCAGCGTAGATAGGGGGGCCTACAATGAGCAGTTCTTC	CASSVDRGAYNEQFF
14	few	TRBV20-1	TRBJ1-5	-	TGCAGTGCCCCACCGGGACACAGTTATCAGCCCCAGCATTTT	CSAPPGHSYQPQHF
17	-	TRBV4-1	TRBJ1-5	TRBD1	TGCGCCAGCAGCCAAACACAGGGGACTAATAGCAATCAGCCCCAGCATTTT	CASSQTQGTNSNQPQHF
17	few	TRBV5-1	TRBJ2-1	TRBD2	TGCGCCAGCAGCGAAACCCCAGGCGGGGGGCCGTACAATGAGCAGTTCTTC	CASSETPGGGPYNEQFF
15	-	TRBV12-3/TRBV12-4	TRBJ1-1	-	TGTGCCAGCAGTTTAACAGGACTGATGAACACTGAAGCTTTCTTT	CASSLTGLMNTEAFF
15	many	TRBV6-5	TRBJ2-7	TRBD1	TGTGCCAGCAGGCCGACCAGGACAGGGGTCTACGAGCAGTACTTC	CASRPTRTGVYEQYF
12	few	TRBV12-3/TRBV12-4	TRBJ2-1	-	TGTGCCAGCAGTCCTACTAGGTACGAGCAGTTCTTC	CASSPTRYEQFF
14	few	TRBV12-3/TRBV12-4	TRBJ2-3	-	TGTGCCAGCAGTTTTCGGCCTACCACAGATACGCAGTATTTT	CASSFRPTTDTQYF
18	few	TRBV28	TRBJ2-6	-	TGTGCCAGCAGTCCCCTAGGGGGGCCTAGCTCTGGGGCCAACGTCCTGACTTTC	CASSPLGGPSSGANVLTF
12	-	TRBV20-1	TRBJ2-3	-	TGCAGTGCTAGGAATACGCCAGATACGCAGTATTTT	CSARNTPDTQYF
12	-	TRBV20-1	TRBJ2-7	-	TGCAGTGGCGGAGGAAATGGATACGAGCAGTACTTC	CSGGGNGYEQYF
16	-	TRBV6-1	TRBJ1-4	-	TGTGCCAGCAGTAATCCTTCACTGACAACTAATGAAAAACTGTTTTTT	CASSNPSLTTNEKLFF
16	-	TRBV5-1	TRBJ2-7	-	TGCGCCAGCAGCTTGGTTCGGGGGGGACAGTCCTACGAGCAGTACTTC	CASSLVRGGQSYEQYF
14	few	TRBV20-1	TRBJ1-2	-	TGCAGTGCTAGAGATCCCAGGGCGACCTATGGCTACACCTTC	CSARDPRATYGYTF
12	-	TRBV29-1	TRBJ2-1	TRBD1	TGCAGCGCCCTGGACAGGAGCAATGAGCAGTTCTTC	CSALDRSNEQFF
15	-	TRBV6-5	TRBJ2-3	TRBD1	TGTGCCAGCAGTGCGACAGGACAGGGCCCAGATACGCAGTATTTT	CASSATGQGPDTQYF
13	-	TRBV15	TRBJ1-5	TRBD1	TGTGCCACCGCAGGGGGGGCCGGTCAGCCCCAGCATTTT	CATAGGAGQPQHF
13	many	TRBV20-1	TRBJ2-5	-	TGCAGTGCTAACGGAGGGGTACAAGAGACCCAGTACTTC	CSANGGVQETQYF
16	few	TRBV29-1	TRBJ2-1	-	TGCAGCGTTGAAGATCGAGCTAGGGAGACCTACAATGAGCAGTTCTTC	CSVEDRARETYNEQFF
12	few	TRBV20-1	TRBJ1-2	-	TGCAGTGCTGTTTGGACTAACTATGGCTACACCTTC	CSAVWTNYGYTF
15	-	TRBV20-1	TRBJ2-1	TRBD2	TGCAGTGCTAGAGATATGGCGGGGGGGTACAATGAGCAGTTCTTC	CSARDMAGGYNEQFF
14	few	TRBV20-1	TRBJ1-5	-	TGCAGTATGTCCTCAGGGGCGGACAATCAGCCCCAGCATTTT	CSMSSGADNQPQHF
16	-	TRBV5-1	TRBJ2-1	TRBD1	TGCGCCAGCAGCTTACGGACAGGGCGCTCCTACAATGAGCAGTTCTTC	CASSLRTGRSYNEQFF
15	few	TRBV3-1	TRBJ2-3	-	TGTGCCAGCAGCCCCTCTGCCGGAAGCACAGATACGCAGTATTTT	CASSPSAGSTDTQYF
18	-	TRBV6-1	TRBJ2-3	TRBD2	TGTGCCAGCTCCCGGGTAGCGGGGGCCATACTTAGCACAGATACGCAGTATTTT	CASSRVAGAILSTDTQYF
16	-	TRBV20-1	TRBJ2-1	TRBD2	TGCAGTGCTAGTGTCGGGGGACGGGGGGGCGTCGATGAGCAGTTCTTC	CSASVGGRGGVDEQFF
14	-	TRBV28	TRBJ2-7	-	TGTGCCAGCAGTTCGGGACTCACCTTTTACGAGCAGTACTTC	CASSSGLTFYEQYF
15	-	TRBV2	TRBJ2-7	TRBD2	TGTGCCAGCAGTGTCGTCGGGGGGGCCCGGGACGAGCAGTACTTC	CASSVVGGARDEQYF
17	-	TRBV19	TRBJ2-2	TRBD2	TGTGCCAGTAGTAAAGGGACTAGCGGGGCCGTCACCGGGGAGCTGTTTTTT	CASSKGTSGAVTGELFF
19	-	TRBV7-9	TRBJ1-5	-	TGTGCCAGCAGCCCAGGGCCTTTAGCAGGCCCATATAGCAATCAGCCCCAGCATTTT	CASSPGPLAGPYSNQPQHF
16	few	TRBV11-2	TRBJ2-5	TRBD2	TGTGCCAGCAGCTCCTTTCCTGCGGGGGGGGAAGAGACCCGGTACTTC	CASSSFPAGGEETRYF
15	many	TRBV7-6	TRBJ2-1	-	TGTGCCAGCAGCTTAGTTCCCAGGACGAACAATGAGCAGTTCTTC	CASSLVPRTNNEQFF
19	-	TRBV4-1	TRBJ2-3	TRBD2	TGCGCCAGCAGCCTCGCTAAGGGTAGCGGGGGGCCGAGCACAGATACGCAGTATTTT	CASSLAKGSGGPSTDTQYF
15	few	TRBV7-9	TRBJ2-7	-	TGTGCCAGCAGCTTAGGGGGGGGGACAGTCTACGAGCAGTACTTC	CASSLGGGTVYEQYF
17	few	TRBV28	TRBJ2-1	TRBD2	TGTGCCAGCAGTCCCCCGGGACTAGCGGGGGGGGACAATGAGCAGTTCTTC	CASSPPGLAGGDNEQFF
13	-	TRBV3-1	TRBJ1-5	-	TGTGCCAGCAGCCAAACCAGAACTGGGCCCCAGCATTTT	CASSQTRTGPQHF
17	-	TRBV25-1	TRBJ1-6	-	TGTGCCAGCAGTGAATTTACCACCGGAAGGCGAGGATCACCCCTCCACTTT	CASSEFTTGRRGSPLHF
12	-	TRBV20-1	TRBJ2-1	-	TGCAGTGCCAGAGAAGGGTACAATGAGCAGTTCTTC	CSAREGYNEQFF
14	-	TRBV5-1	TRBJ1-4	-	TGCGCCAGCAGCTTGGAATGGGAGCGTGAAAAACTGTTTTTT	CASSLEWEREKLFF
13	once	TRBV6-6	TRBJ1-2	-	TGTGCCAGCAGTGCGGGGCCCAACTATGGCTACACCTTC	CASSAGPNYGYTF